This T cell receptor (beta chain) was observed in a study of beta chain features in type 1 diabetes. General observations from the study: Moderately but significantly shorter TCRB CDR3s were found in Type 1 diabetes patients in all four CD4+ subsets. Sequencing from cDNA could over-represent high-TCR-expressing cells.

The CDR3 loop spans 14 amino acids. Trimming took 5 bases from V and 4 from J; bases not matched to a gene: 5. Germline V gene lookup returns CDR1 SGHTA and CDR2 FQGNSA. About this clone: Its antigen is unidentified.

Sorting that relied on CD45RO/CCR7/CD25/CD127/CD95/CD27 yielded CD4+ naive, central memory, regulatory and stem cell-like memory cells. Investigators reverse transcribed all isolated RNA, so they sequenced expressed TCRB transcripts. Sequencing was performed with immunoSEQ multiplex PCR; in TCRdb, only in-frame clones are kept and a portion is missing. The table lists approximately 240,000 clones, around 16% of them singletons. Sequenced input: naive CD4+ T cells from blood. The source is a young man with type 1 diabetes. V and J are TRBV7-2 and TRBJ2-3; TRBD1 matches 8 bases. The CDR3 protein is CASSTPGGPDTQYF. CDR3 DNA: TGTGCCAGCAGCACTCCAGGGGGCCCAGATACGCAGTATTTT.